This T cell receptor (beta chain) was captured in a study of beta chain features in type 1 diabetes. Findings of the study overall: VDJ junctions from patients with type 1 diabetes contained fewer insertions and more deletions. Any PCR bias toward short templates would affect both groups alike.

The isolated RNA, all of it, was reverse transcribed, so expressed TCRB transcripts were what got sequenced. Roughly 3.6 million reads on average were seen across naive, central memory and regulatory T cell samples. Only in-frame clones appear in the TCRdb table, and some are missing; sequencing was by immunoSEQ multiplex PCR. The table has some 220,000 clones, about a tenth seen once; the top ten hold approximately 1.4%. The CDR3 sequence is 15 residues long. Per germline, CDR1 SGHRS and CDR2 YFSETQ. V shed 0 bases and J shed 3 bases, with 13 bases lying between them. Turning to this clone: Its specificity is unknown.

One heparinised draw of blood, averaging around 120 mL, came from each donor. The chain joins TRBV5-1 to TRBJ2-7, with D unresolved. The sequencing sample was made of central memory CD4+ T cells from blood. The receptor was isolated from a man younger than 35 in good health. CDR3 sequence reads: CASSLATVPNYEQYF. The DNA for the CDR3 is TGCGCCAGCAGCTTGGCCACAGTCCCAAACTACGAGCAGTACTTC.